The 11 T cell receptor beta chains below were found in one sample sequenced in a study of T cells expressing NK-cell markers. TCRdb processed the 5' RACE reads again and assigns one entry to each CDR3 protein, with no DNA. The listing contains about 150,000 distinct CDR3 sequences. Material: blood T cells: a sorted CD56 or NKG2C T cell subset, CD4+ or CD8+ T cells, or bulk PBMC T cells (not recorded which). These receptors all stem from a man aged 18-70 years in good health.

The chain's CDR3 is CASSQGRGGNNEQFF. V usage is TRBV4-1 and J usage is TRBJ2-1; TCRdb indicates TRBD1, and absent DNA this call remains unverified. Germline values: CDR1 MGHRA, CDR2 YSYEKL. The CDR3 runs to 15 residues.

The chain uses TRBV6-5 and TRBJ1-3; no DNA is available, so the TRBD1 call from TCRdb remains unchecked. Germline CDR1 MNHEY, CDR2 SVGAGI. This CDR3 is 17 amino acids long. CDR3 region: CASSYLAPRSSGNTIYF.

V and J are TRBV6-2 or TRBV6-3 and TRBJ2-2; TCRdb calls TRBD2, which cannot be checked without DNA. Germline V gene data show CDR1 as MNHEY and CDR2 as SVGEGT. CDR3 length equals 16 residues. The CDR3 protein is CASSTSGGYYTGELFF.

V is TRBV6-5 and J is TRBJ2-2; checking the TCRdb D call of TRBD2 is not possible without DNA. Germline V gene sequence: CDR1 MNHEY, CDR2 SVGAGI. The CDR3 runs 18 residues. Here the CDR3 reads CASSYGQGLAGSPGELFF.

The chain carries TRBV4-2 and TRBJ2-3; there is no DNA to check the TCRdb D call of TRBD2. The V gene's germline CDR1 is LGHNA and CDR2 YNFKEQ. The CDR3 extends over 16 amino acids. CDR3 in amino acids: CASSQGSGTGTDTQYF.

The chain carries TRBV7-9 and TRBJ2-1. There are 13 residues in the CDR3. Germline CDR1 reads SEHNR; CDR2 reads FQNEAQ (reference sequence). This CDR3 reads CASSLGLVNEQFF.

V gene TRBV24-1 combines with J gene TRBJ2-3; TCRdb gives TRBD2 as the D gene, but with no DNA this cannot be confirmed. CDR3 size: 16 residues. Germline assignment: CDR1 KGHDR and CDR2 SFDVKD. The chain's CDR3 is CATSDFEGSTSDTQYF.

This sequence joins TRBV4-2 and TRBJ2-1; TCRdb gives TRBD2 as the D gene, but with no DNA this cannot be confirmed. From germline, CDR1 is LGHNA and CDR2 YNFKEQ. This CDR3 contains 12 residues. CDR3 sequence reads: CASRSGGGEQFF.

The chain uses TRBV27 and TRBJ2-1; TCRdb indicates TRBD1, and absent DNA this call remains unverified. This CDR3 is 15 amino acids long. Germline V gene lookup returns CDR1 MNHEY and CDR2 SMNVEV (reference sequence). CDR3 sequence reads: CASSSVDRESNEQFF.

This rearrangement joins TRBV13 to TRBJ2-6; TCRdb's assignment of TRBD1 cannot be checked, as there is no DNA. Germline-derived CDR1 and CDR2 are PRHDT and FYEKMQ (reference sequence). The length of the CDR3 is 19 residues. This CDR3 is CASSLGQGDWVSGANVLTF.

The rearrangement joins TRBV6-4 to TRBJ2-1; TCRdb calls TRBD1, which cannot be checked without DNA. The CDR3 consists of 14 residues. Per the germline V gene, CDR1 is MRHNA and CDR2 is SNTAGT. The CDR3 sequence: CASSVGSEGNEQFF.